This T cell receptor beta chain derives from a study of T cell repertoires in aging, cancer and after chemotherapy. For the study at large: Donors were grouped into six age bands spanning 30 or younger through 70 or older. Chronic lymphocytic leukemia patients on fludarabine- or bendamustine-based regimens gave paired samples before and after chemotherapy.

A mixed TRB-A/B primer pool amplified rearranged TRB by multiplex touch-down PCR. MiXCR, run by TCRdb on the multiplex PCR reads, gives a single entry per CDR3 protein. Of around 3,200 distinct CDR3 sequences detected, about a fifth appear once; the ten largest clones hold roughly two fifths. Study-wide results and limits: Age-matched healthy donors had significantly more diverse, less clonal blood TCR repertoires than untreated cancer patients. Rebound thymic output was suggested by rising median generation probability during chemotherapy in each cancer cohort.

This clonotype counts as medium-sized. Its cognate antigen is unknown. TCR beta rearrangements were amplified from peripheral blood genomic DNA. Sequencing was carried out using blood. The TCR comes from a human donor with a blood cancer.

CDR3 residues: CASSPWTASEKLFF. The CDR3 bases are TGTGCCAGCTCACCTTGGACGGCTTCAGAAAAACTGTTTTTT. The V and J genes are TRBV18 and TRBJ1-4, with unresolved D. There are 14 residues in the CDR3. The V end was cut by 3 bases, the J end by 8 bases, with 13 bases between. Germline values: CDR1 KGHSH, CDR2 LQKENI.